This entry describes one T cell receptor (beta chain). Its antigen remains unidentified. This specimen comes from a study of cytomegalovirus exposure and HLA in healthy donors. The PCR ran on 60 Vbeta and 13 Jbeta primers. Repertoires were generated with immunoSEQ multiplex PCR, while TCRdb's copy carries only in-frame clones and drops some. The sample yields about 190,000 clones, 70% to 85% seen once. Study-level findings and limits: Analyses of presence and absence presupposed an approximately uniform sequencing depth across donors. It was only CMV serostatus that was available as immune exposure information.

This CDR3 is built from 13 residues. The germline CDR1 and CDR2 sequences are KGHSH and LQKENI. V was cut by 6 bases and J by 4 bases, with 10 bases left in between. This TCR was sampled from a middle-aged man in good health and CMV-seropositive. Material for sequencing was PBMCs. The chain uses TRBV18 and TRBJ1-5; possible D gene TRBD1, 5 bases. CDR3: CASSPEGNQPQHF. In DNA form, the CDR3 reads TGTGCCAGCTCCCCGGAGGGGAATCAGCCCCAGCATTTT.